This TCR beta chain was sequenced in a study of blood T cell repertoires in COVID-19. Germline loops: CDR1 LGHDT, CDR2 YNNKEL (reference sequence). The CDR3 is 16 amino acids. Trimming cost V 4 bases and J 4 bases; bases outside gene matches: 4. The method was immunoSEQ multiplex PCR; TCRdb's version includes in-frame clones alone and lacks a portion of them. This sample carries under 100,000 clones, about nine tenths of them seen once, and the ten largest clones take 3% to 4%. The sequence derives from a woman in her sixties or seventies with acute or convalescent COVID-19. V gene TRBV3-1 (or the pseudogene TRBV3-2) combines with J gene TRBJ2-2; TRBD1 aligns across 12 bases. The specimen sequenced was peripheral blood. In DNA, the CDR3 is TGTGCCAGCAGCCGGGACAGGGGGCTCGGCACCGGGGAGCTGTTTTTT. It codes for CASSRDRGLGTGELFF.